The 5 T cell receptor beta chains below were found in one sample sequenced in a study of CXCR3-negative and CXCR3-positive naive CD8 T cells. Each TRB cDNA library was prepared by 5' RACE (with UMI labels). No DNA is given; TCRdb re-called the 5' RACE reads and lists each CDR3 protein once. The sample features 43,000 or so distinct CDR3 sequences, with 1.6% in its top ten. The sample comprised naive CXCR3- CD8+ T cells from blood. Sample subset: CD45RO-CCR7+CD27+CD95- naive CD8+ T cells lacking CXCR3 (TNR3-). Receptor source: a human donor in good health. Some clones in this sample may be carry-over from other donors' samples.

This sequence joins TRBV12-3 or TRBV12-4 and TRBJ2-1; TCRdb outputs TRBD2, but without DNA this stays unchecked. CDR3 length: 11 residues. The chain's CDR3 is CASISGAEQFF.

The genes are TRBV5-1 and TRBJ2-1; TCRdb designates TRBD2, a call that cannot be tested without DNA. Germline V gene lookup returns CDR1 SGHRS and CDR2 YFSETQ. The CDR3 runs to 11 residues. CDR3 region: CASQEGNEQFF.

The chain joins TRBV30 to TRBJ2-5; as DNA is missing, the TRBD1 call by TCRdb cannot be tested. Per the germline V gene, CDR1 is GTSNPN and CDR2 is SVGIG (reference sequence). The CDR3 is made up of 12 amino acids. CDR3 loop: CASNSAGETQYF. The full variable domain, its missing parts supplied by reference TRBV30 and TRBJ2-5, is SQTIHQWPATLVQPVGSPLSLECTVEGTSNPNLYWYRQAAGRGLQLLFYSVGIGQISSEVPQNLSASRPQDRQFILSSKKLLLSDSGFYLCASNSAGETQYFGPGTRLLVL.

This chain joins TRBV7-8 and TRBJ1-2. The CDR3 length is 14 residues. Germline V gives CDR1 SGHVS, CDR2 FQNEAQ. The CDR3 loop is CASSFLSPGGGYTF. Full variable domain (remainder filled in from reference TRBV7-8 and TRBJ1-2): GAGVSQSPRYKVAKRGQDVALRCDPISGHVSLFWYQQALGQGPEFLTYFQNEAQLDKSGLPSDRFFAERPEGSVSTLKIQRTQQEDSAVYLCASSFLSPGGGYTFGSGTRLTVV.

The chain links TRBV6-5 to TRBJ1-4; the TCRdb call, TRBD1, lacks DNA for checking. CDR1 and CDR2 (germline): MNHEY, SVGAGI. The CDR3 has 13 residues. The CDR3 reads CASSEPGDEKLFF.